This T cell receptor (beta chain) was sequenced in a study of response to subunit inactivated influenza vaccine. TCRdb re-analysed the RT-PCR reads in MiXCR, keeping a single row per CDR3 protein. In the table there are approximately 700,000 distinct CDR3 sequences, 15% to 18% of which are singletons. This CDR3 has 15 residues. V lost 0 bases, J lost 3 bases, and 10 bases lay in between. Germline CDR1 LGHDT, CDR2 YNNKEL (reference sequence). Details on this clonotype: Antigen unknown.

General study points: The authors put forward the suggestion that each seasonal influenza vaccination may bring in only a limited number of new T cells.

This clonotype was sampled from a man aged 50-59 years who received an inactivated influenza vaccine. This chain joins TRBV3-1 and TRBJ2-3; a weak D match, TRBD2 (5 bases). Specimen: PBMCs from blood, collected 12 days after vaccination. CDR3 bases: TGTGCCAGCAGCCAAGATGGAGCGGTGACAGATACGCAGTATTTT. This encodes CASSQDGAVTDTQYF.